The 16 T cell receptor beta chains below were found in one sample sequenced in a study of CD8+ T cells in alopecia areata. Reverse transcription of extracted RNA yielded cDNA, which provided the sequencing template. The data were produced by immunoSEQ multiplex PCR, yet TCRdb's version contains in-frame clones alone and is incomplete. The sample holds some 150,000 clones, less than 80% seen once. The sample consisted of CD8+ T cells sorted from blood, taken at week 0. All receptors come from a human donor with alopecia areata.

Worth noting for this clone: Other DNA sequences in the sample encode the same CDR3. V is TRBV27 and J is TRBJ2-3; no clear D gene. V lost 6 bases, J lost 3 bases, and 4 bases lay in between. The CDR3 loop spans 11 amino acids. Germline V lookup: CDR1 MNHEY, CDR2 SMNVEV (reference sequence). The CDR3 coding sequence is TGTGCCAGCAGGCGAACAGATACGCAGTATTTT. Translating gives CASRRTDTQYF.

V and J are TRBV5-1 and TRBJ2-5; no definite D call. The V gene lost 4 bases and the J gene lost 0 bases, with 4 bases spanning the gap. Germline values: CDR1 SGHRS, CDR2 YFSETQ. This CDR3 spans 12 amino acids. CDR3 region: CASSPDQETQYF. CDR3 coding DNA: TGCGCCAGCAGCCCAGACCAAGAGACCCAGTACTTC.

V usage is TRBV2 and J usage is TRBJ2-1; D is ambiguous. The CDR3 spans 13 residues. The germline V gene encodes CDR1 SNHLY and CDR2 FYNNEI. V dropped 6 bases and J dropped 8 bases, with 14 bases sitting between them. As DNA, the CDR3 is TGTGCCAGCAGGGTGGGCCCCCTGGATGAGCAGTTCTTC. Translation: CASRVGPLDEQFF.

The rearrangement uses TRBV4-1 and TRBJ1-1; the D is unclear. The length of the CDR3 is 13 residues. V was shortened by 1 base and J by 11 bases, with 14 bases between the two germline ends. From germline, CDR1 is MGHRA and CDR2 YSYEKL. For the CDR3, the DNA is TGCGCCAGCAGCCAAGGAGGCATCTGGAGGGCTTTCTTT. Translation gives CASSQGGIWRAFF.

The V gene is TRBV7-9, the J gene TRBJ2-1, with 12 bases matching TRBD2. Germline CDR1 and CDR2: SEHNR and FQNEAQ (reference sequence). V lost 5 bases to trimming and J lost 5 bases; unmatched junction nucleotides: 4. This CDR3 has 15 amino acids. The CDR3 reads CASSRTSGVDNEQFF. The CDR3 DNA reads TGTGCCAGCAGCCGGACTAGCGGGGTTGACAATGAGCAGTTCTTC. Together with reference TRBV7-9 and TRBJ2-1, the CDR3 gives the full variable domain: DTGVSQNPRHKITKRGQNVTFRCDPISEHNRLYWYRQTLGQGPEFLTYFQNEAQLEKSRLLSDRFSAERPKGSFSTLEIQRTEQGDSAMYLCASSRTSGVDNEQFFGPGTRLTVL.

This chain joins TRBV29-1 and TRBJ1-2, with D possibly being TRBD1 (6 bases). The CDR3 has 12 amino acids. V was cut by 3 bases and J by 8 bases, with 13 bases left in between. Germline V gives CDR1 SQVTM, CDR2 ANQGSEA. As DNA, the CDR3 is TGCAGCGTTGAGGGGCAGGGGAGAGGCTACACCTTC. This gives the protein CSVEGQGRGYTF.

The chain combines TRBV27 with TRBJ1-2; D possibly corresponds to TRBD1 (5 bases). CDR3 size: 16 residues. Germline V gene data show CDR1 as MNHEY and CDR2 as SMNVEV (reference sequence). The germline V and J ends were trimmed by 5 bases and 4 bases, with 20 bases remaining between them. CDR3: CASSPSSWGNLYGYTF. The CDR3, as DNA: TGTGCCAGCAGTCCCTCCTCGTGGGGGAACCTCTATGGCTACACCTTC.

CDR3 in amino acids: CTSSQDEAGTNSPLHF. The CDR3 bases are TGCACCAGCAGCCAAGATGAGGCAGGTACCAATTCACCCCTCCACTTT. The chain links TRBV1 to TRBJ1-6. TRBV1 is shown as a pseudogene. The CDR3 is made up of 16 amino acids.

The V and J genes are TRBV29-1 and TRBJ1-2, with 9 positions matching TRBD1. Germline V gene lookup returns CDR1 SQVTM and CDR2 ANQGSEA. This CDR3 spans 12 amino acids. V gave up 7 bases and J gave up 4 bases; unmatched junction bases: 4. CDR3 sequence: CSEQTGGYGYTF. CDR3 nucleotide sequence: TGCAGCGAACAGACAGGGGGCTATGGCTACACCTTC.

The chain is built from TRBV2 and TRBJ1-1, with D possibly being TRBD1 (5 bases). This CDR3 comprises 13 residues. CDR1 is SNHLY and CDR2 is FYNNEI in the germline V gene. Trimming cost V 7 bases and J 1 base, with 10 bases left between them. The chain's CDR3 is CASTERGNTEAFF. In DNA form, the CDR3 reads TGTGCCAGCACCGAAAGGGGGAACACTGAAGCTTTCTTT.

The chain employs TRBV29-1 and TRBJ2-7; 7 bases match TRBD1. J was trimmed by 1 base and V by 6 bases; bases with no gene match: 3. Germline CDR1 and CDR2: SQVTM and ANQGSEA. This CDR3 comprises 12 residues. CDR3 sequence (DNA): TGCAGCGTACAGGGACAGTCCTACGAGCAGTACTTC. Protein sequence: CSVQGQSYEQYF.

The chain has TRBV9 and TRBJ2-7; 7 bases align to TRBD1. The V gene's germline CDR1 is SGDLS and CDR2 YYNGEE. The CDR3 consists of 14 residues. The V gene end was trimmed by 2 bases and the J gene end by 3 bases; junction bases not matched to a gene: 5. The CDR3 is CASSVSGQDYEQYF. Here the CDR3 DNA reads TGTGCCAGCAGCGTCTCAGGACAGGACTACGAGCAGTACTTC.

The chain carries TRBV27 and TRBJ1-5; D ambiguous. The V gene's germline CDR1 is MNHEY and CDR2 SMNVEV (reference sequence). Trimming stripped 6 bases from V and 0 bases from J, with 6 bases between. This CDR3 spans 13 amino acids. This CDR3 reads CASSLRSNQPQHF. The CDR3 DNA is TGTGCCAGCAGCCTTCGTAGCAATCAGCCCCAGCATTTT.

This clone has just a few counts. The chain links TRBV4-1 to TRBJ2-2; a possible D gene is TRBD2 (6 bases). V was pared by 3 bases and J by 2 bases, with 10 bases between. The germline CDR1 and CDR2 sequences are MGHRA and YSYEKL. The CDR3 spans 15 residues. The CDR3 here is CASSHGTYNTGELFF. The CDR3 DNA reads as TGCGCCAGCAGCCACGGGACTTACAACACCGGGGAGCTGTTTTTT.

The chain links TRBV27 to TRBJ1-1; D is ambiguous. CDR1 is MNHEY and CDR2 is SMNVEV in the germline V gene (reference sequence). Trimming stripped 0 bases from V and 7 bases from J, with 9 bases between. This CDR3 comprises 13 residues. CDR3 sequence (DNA): TGTGCCAGCAGTTTATCCGCTGGGTTTGAAGCTTTCTTT. Amino acid sequence: CASSLSAGFEAFF.

Here the CDR3 DNA reads TGTGCCAGCACCCTGAATGAAAAACTGTTTTTT. This translates into CASTLNEKLFF. The J gene is TRBJ1-4, the V gene TRBV7-9; the D is unclear. There are 11 residues in the CDR3. The V gene lost 7 bases and the J gene lost 5 bases, with 5 bases spanning the gap. Germline values: CDR1 SEHNR, CDR2 FQNEAQ (reference sequence).